This T cell receptor beta chain was captured by sequencing in a study of cytomegalovirus exposure and HLA in healthy donors. Looking at the study overall: Some 80 million unique TCR sequences came from HLA-typed donors in an early release.

Points on this clone: Its antigen is still unknown.

Broader study findings: V- and J-gene trimming of TCR beta was linked (in a later analysis) to a missense DCLRE1C variant. In a later analysis, common viral pathogens appeared linked to several of the most significant clusters.

The PCR ran on 60 Vbeta and 13 Jbeta primers. The table came from immunoSEQ multiplex PCR; TCRdb's copy has only in-frame clones and leaves some out. Of around 160,000 clones listed, over 60% are singletons. The sequenced sample was PBMCs. The receptor was isolated from a man between 45 and 60 years old in good health and CMV-seropositive.

The CDR3 region is CASSFDGGLTYGYTF. CDR3 nucleotide sequence: TGCGCCAGCAGCTTCGATGGAGGGCTAACCTATGGCTACACCTTC. The chain has TRBV5-1 and TRBJ1-2; D not resolved. The CDR3 extends over 15 amino acids. From germline, CDR1 is SGHRS and CDR2 YFSETQ. V was clipped by 2 bases and J by 4 bases, with 15 bases between them.